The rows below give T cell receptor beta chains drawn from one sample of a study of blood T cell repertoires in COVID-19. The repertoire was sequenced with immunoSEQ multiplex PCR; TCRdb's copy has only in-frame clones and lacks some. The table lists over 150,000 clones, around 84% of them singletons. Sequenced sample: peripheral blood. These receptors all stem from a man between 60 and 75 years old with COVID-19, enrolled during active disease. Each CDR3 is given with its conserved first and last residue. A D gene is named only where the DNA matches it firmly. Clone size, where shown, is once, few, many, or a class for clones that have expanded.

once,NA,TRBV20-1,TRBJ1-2,CSANSNYGYTF,TGCAGTGCGAACAGTAACTATGGCTACACCTTC
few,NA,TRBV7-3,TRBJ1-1,CASSPGQPGTEAFF,TGTGCCAGCAGCCCAGGACAGCCGGGGACTGAAGCTTTCTTT
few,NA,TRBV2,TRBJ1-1,CASTRRGQGMNTEAFF,TGTGCCAGCACCCGAAGAGGTCAGGGAATGAACACTGAAGCTTTCTTT
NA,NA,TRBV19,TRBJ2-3,CATAKGRRFDTQYF,TGTGCCACCGCGAAAGGGAGACGTTTCGATACGCAGTATTTT
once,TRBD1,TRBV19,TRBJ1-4,CASKGTGGSNEKLFF,TGTGCCAGTAAAGGAACAGGGGGCTCTAATGAAAAACTGTTTTTT
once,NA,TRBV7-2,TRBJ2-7,CASSLGGTGPYEQYF,TGTGCCAGCAGCTTGGGCGGGACGGGCCCCTACGAGCAGTACTTC
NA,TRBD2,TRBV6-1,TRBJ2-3,CASSEALGQSGGSTDTQYF,TGTGCCAGCAGTGAAGCGTTAGGTCAGAGCGGGGGCAGCACAGATACGCAGTATTTT
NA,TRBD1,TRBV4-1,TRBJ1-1,CASSPPSARGHEAFF,TGCGCCAGCAGCCCCCCCTCCGCCAGGGGGCATGAAGCTTTCTTT
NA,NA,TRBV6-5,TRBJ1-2,CASRSDTYGYTF,TGTGCCAGCAGGTCCGACACCTATGGCTACACCTTC
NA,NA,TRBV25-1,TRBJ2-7,CASSDFDTLKF,TGTGCCAGCAGTGACTTCGACACCCTCAAGTTC
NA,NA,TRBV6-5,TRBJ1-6,CASSPPRGSYSPLHF,TGTGCCAGCAGTCCCCCCCGCGGAAGCTATTCACCCCTCCACTTT
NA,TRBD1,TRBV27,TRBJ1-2,CASKGGWGYTF,TGTGCCAGCAAAGGGGGCTGGGGCTACACCTTC
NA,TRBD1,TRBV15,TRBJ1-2,CATSDNLGTGDFGYTF,TGTGCCACCAGTGACAACCTCGGGACAGGGGATTTTGGCTACACCTTC
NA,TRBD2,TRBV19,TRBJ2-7,CASSWTSGYEQYF,TGTGCCAGTAGTTGGACTAGCGGCTACGAGCAGTACTTC
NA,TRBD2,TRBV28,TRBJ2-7,CASNRGTSGGREQYF,TGTGCCAGCAACCGAGGGACTAGCGGGGGGCGGGAGCAGTACTTC
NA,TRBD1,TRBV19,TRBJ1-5,CASRGIEGAAQPQHF,TGTGCCTCCCGTGGAATTGAGGGGGCGGCTCAGCCCCAGCATTTT
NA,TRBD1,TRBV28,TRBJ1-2,CASSPTGGSYGYTF,TGTGCCAGCAGCCCCACAGGGGGCAGCTATGGCTACACCTTC
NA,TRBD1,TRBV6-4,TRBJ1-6,CASSDRSGGMSPLHF,TGTGCCAGCAGTGACCGCTCAGGGGGCATGTCACCCCTCCACTTT
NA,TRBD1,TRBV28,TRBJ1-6,CASSSGQVNSPLHF,TGTGCCAGCAGTTCCGGACAGGTTAATTCACCCCTCCACTTT
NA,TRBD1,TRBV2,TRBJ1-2,CASSSRDSGPYGYTF,TGTGCCAGCAGTTCCAGGGACAGCGGGCCATATGGCTACACCTTC
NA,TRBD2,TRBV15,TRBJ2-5,CATSLLAGGSQETQYF,TGTGCCACCAGTCTACTAGCGGGAGGGTCCCAAGAGACCCAGTACTTC
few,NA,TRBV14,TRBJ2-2,CASSRGEVTIGELFF,TGTGCCAGCAGCCGGGGCGAAGTTACCATCGGGGAGCTGTTTTTT
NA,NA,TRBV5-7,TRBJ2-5,CASSSVDF,TGTGCCAGCAGCTCCGTTGACTTC
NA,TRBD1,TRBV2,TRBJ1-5,CASSPQGSGNQPQHF,TGTGCCAGCAGTCCACAGGGGTCGGGCAATCAGCCCCAGCATTTT
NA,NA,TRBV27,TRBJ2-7,CASSSERAHEQYF,TGTGCCAGCAGTTCCGAGAGGGCCCACGAGCAGTACTTC
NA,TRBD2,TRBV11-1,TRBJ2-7,CASSLASGMFYEQYF,TGTGCCAGCAGCTTAGCCAGCGGGATGTTCTACGAGCAGTACTTC
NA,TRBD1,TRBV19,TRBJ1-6,CASSISSGQIYNSPLHF,TGTGCCAGTAGTATCTCCTCGGGACAGATCTATAATTCACCCCTCCACTTT
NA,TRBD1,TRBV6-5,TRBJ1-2,CASSYRDRVGSYGYTF,TGTGCCAGCAGTTATAGGGACAGGGTGGGAAGCTATGGCTACACCTTC
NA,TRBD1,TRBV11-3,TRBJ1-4,CASSLGGTANEKLFF,TGTGCCAGCAGCTTAGGAGGGACAGCTAATGAAAAACTGTTTTTT
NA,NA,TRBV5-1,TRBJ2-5,CASSQTGVASETQYF,TGCGCCAGCAGCCAAACGGGGGTCGCGTCAGAGACCCAGTACTTC
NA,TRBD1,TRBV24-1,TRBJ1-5,CATSDTPGTGGKEPQHF,TGTGCCACCAGTGATACACCGGGGACAGGGGGCAAGGAGCCCCAGCATTTT
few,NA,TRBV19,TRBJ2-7,CASSIAPVTETYEQYF,TGTGCCAGTAGTATAGCCCCCGTGACAGAAACCTACGAGCAGTACTTC
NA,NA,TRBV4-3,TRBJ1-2,CASSQDVGVSSGYTF,TGCGCCAGCAGCCAAGATGTAGGGGTTTCGTCGGGCTACACCTTC
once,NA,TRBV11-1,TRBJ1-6,CASSLLTNSPLHF,TGTGCCAGCAGCTTACTGACAAATTCACCCCTCCACTTT
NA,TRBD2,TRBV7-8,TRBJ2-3,CASSPRLAGEKTDTQYF,TGTGCCAGCAGCCCCAGACTAGCGGGGGAGAAAACAGATACGCAGTATTTT
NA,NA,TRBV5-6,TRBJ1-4,CASSLGEGSEKLFF,TGTGCCAGCAGCTTGGGTGAAGGGAGTGAAAAACTGTTTTTT
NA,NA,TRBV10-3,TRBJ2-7,CAIRDPGTDSYEQYF,TGTGCCATCAGGGACCCCGGGACTGACTCCTACGAGCAGTACTTC
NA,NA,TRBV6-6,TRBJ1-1,CASGGRLNTEAFF,TGTGCCAGCGGAGGACGATTGAACACTGAAGCTTTCTTT
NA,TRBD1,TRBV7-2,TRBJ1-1,CASSLARDRLMNTEAFF,TGTGCCAGCAGCTTAGCTCGGGACAGACTCATGAACACTGAAGCTTTCTTT
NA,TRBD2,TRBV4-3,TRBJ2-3,CASSQELAEGTDTQYF,TGCGCCAGCAGCCAAGAACTAGCGGAAGGCACAGATACGCAGTATTTT
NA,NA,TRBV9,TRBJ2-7,CASSVGGGSTEQYF,TGTGCCAGCAGCGTAGGTGGCGGCTCTACCGAGCAGTACTTC
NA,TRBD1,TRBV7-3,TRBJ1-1,CASSRTGGTEAFF,TGTGCCAGCAGCCGGACAGGGGGCACTGAAGCTTTCTTT
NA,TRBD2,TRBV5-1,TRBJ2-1,CASSSNSGGAYNEQFF,TGCGCCAGCAGCTCAAATAGCGGGGGGGCCTACAATGAGCAGTTCTTC
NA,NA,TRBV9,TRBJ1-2,CASFARGSGYTF,TGTGCCAGCTTTGCAAGGGGGTCTGGCTACACCTTC
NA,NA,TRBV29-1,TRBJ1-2,CSVVKTGSHGYTF,TGCAGCGTCGTGAAAACAGGGTCGCATGGCTACACCTTC
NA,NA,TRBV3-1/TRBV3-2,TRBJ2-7,CASSQAEGMKQYF,TGTGCCAGCAGCCAAGCGGAGGGCATGAAGCAGTACTTC
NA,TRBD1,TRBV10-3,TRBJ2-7,CAIRDGTALSYEQYF,TGTGCCATCAGGGACGGGACAGCCTTATCCTACGAGCAGTACTTC
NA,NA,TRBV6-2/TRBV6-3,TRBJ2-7,CASSYPTGLSYEQYF,TGTGCCAGCAGTTACCCGACAGGATTATCCTACGAGCAGTACTTC
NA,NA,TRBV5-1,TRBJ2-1,CASSSANGGAYNEQFF,TGCGCCAGCAGCTCTGCAAACGGAGGGGCATACAATGAGCAGTTCTTC
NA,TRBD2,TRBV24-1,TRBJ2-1,CATSSSGSLSYNEQFF,TGTGCCACCAGTTCAAGCGGGAGCCTCTCCTACAATGAGCAGTTCTTC
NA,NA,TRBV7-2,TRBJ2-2,CASSFSQTMNTGELFF,TGTGCCAGCAGCTTCTCACAGACTATGAACACCGGGGAGCTGTTTTTT